The 18 T cell receptor beta chains listed next were all sequenced from one sample in a study of blood T cell repertoires in COVID-19. Profiled with immunoSEQ multiplex PCR; TCRdb holds only in-frame clones, not every one. The data show roughly 90,000 clones, over 80% seen once. The sample comprised peripheral blood. Receptor source: an elderly woman with active or convalescent COVID-19.

The genes are TRBV9 and TRBJ1-2; possible D gene TRBD1, 5 bases. CDR1 SGDLS and CDR2 YYNGEE come from the germline V gene. The length of the CDR3 is 15 residues. V dropped 3 bases and J dropped 4 bases, with 16 bases sitting between them. CDR3 region: CASSGSIGGGYGYTF. The CDR3, as DNA: TGTGCCAGCAGCGGGTCGATCGGGGGGGGCTATGGCTACACCTTC.

The genes are TRBV7-2 and TRBJ2-3; no clear D gene. The CDR3 is 14 residues long. Deletions cut 0 bases from V and 4 bases from J, with 8 bases between. Germline CDR1 reads SGHTA; CDR2 reads FQGNSA. This CDR3 is CASSLAVGADTQYF. The CDR3 coding sequence is TGTGCCAGCAGCTTAGCGGTAGGAGCAGATACGCAGTATTTT.

The chain employs TRBV20-1 and TRBJ1-5, with a tentative D call TRBD1 (6 bases). CDR3 length: 13 amino acids. Trimming removed 3 bases at V and 3 bases at J, with 9 bases between. Germline assignment: CDR1 DFQATT and CDR2 SNEGSKA (reference sequence). The DNA of the CDR3 is TGCAGTGCTAGTCAGGGGCCCAATCAGCCCCAGCATTTT. This encodes CSASQGPNQPQHF.

The V call is TRBV5-1, the J call TRBJ2-7, with 9 bases that match TRBD1. J gave up 2 bases and V 7 bases, and 13 bases lay outside the gene matches. The CDR3 sequence is 16 residues long. Germline CDR1 and CDR2: SGHRS and YFSETQ. The CDR3: CASHLTPGQGPYEQYF. CDR3 nucleotide sequence: TGCGCCAGCCATCTTACTCCGGGACAGGGACCCTACGAGCAGTACTTC.

CDR3 amino acids: CASRAGRGQGNTEAFF. CDR3 sequence (DNA): TGCGCCAGCAGGGCAGGGAGGGGACAGGGGAACACTGAAGCTTTCTTT. V and J are TRBV5-1 and TRBJ1-1; 9 bases line up with TRBD1. Germline CDR1 SGHRS, CDR2 YFSETQ. The CDR3 sequence is 16 residues long. Trimming cost V 5 bases and J 1 base; bases outside gene matches: 9.

This chain uses TRBV27 with TRBJ1-2, with a weak D call TRBD1 (6 bases). V was trimmed by 2 bases and J by 4 bases, leaving 20 bases between them. This CDR3 contains 17 residues. The germline gives CDR1 MNHEY, CDR2 SMNVEV (reference sequence). CDR3 sequence reads: CASSLTITDRPTYGYTF. Here the CDR3 DNA reads TGTGCCAGCAGTTTAACTATAACCGACAGGCCTACCTATGGCTACACCTTC.

The V call is TRBV7-2, the J call TRBJ2-1; 12 bases line up with TRBD2. CDR3 length: 15 residues. The germline gives CDR1 SGHTA, CDR2 FQGNSA. V lost 3 bases, J lost 8 bases, and 5 bases stayed unmatched. In nucleotides, the CDR3 is TGTGCCAGCAGCTTTTCTAGCGGGGGGGCCTATGAGCAGTTCTTC. Translation: CASSFSSGGAYEQFF.

The CDR3 loop is CASSIQGATNTEAFF. Here the CDR3 DNA reads TGTGCCAGTAGTATCCAGGGGGCAACGAACACTGAAGCTTTCTTT. The genes are TRBV19 and TRBJ1-1, with 8 bases that match TRBD1. This CDR3 has 15 residues. V was clipped by 3 bases and J by 1 base; unmatched bases: 4. Germline CDR1 LNHDA, CDR2 SQIVND (reference sequence). Supplemented by reference TRBV19 and TRBJ1-1, the full variable domain reads DGGITQSPKYLFRKEGQNVTLSCEQNLNHDAMYWYRQDPGQGLRLIYYSQIVNDFQKGDIAEGYSVSREKKESFPLTVTSAQKNPTAFYLCASSIQGATNTEAFFGQGTRLTVV.

The chain is built from TRBV4-2 and TRBJ1-2; D is unresolved. V lost 0 bases and J lost 5, with 22 bases in between. CDR1 is LGHNA, CDR2 YNFKEQ, per germline. The CDR3 spans 18 residues. CDR3 region: CASSQDVSGGGQVYGYTF. CDR3 coding DNA: TGTGCCAGCAGCCAAGATGTCTCGGGTGGAGGCCAAGTTTATGGCTACACCTTC.

The gene calls are TRBV18 and TRBJ2-3, with D maybe TRBD1 (5 bases). This CDR3 is 14 amino acids long. Germline V gene lookup returns CDR1 KGHSH and CDR2 LQKENI. With 2 bases removed from V and 0 bases from J, the gap between germline ends came to 6 bases. Written as DNA, the CDR3 is TGTGCCAGCTCACCAAGGACAAGCACAGATACGCAGTATTTT. Translated, it gives CASSPRTSTDTQYF.

The chain employs TRBV18 and TRBJ1-1; no clear D gene. Trimming shortened V by 0 bases and J by 2 bases, and 10 bases separated the two germline ends. This CDR3 is 15 amino acids long. Germline CDR1 KGHSH, CDR2 LQKENI. The CDR3, as DNA: TGTGCCAGCTCACCACCTACGACATATAACACTGAAGCTTTCTTT. Translated, it gives CASSPPTTYNTEAFF.

J is TRBJ1-2 and V is TRBV28; 11 bases are a match to TRBD1. The germline gives CDR1 MDHEN, CDR2 SYDVKM. J was trimmed by 4 bases and V by 5 bases; bases with no gene match: 9. The CDR3 is 16 amino acids. The CDR3 nucleotides are TGTGCCAGCAGTCTTGGGACAGGGGGACAGTTCTATGGCTACACCTTC. Translation: CASSLGTGGQFYGYTF.

V gene TRBV27 combines with J gene TRBJ2-3, with TRBD2 matching over 11 bases. Germline assignment: CDR1 MNHEY and CDR2 SMNVEV (reference sequence). The CDR3 extends over 18 amino acids. With 3 bases clipped from V and 2 bases from J, the junction kept 10 bases outside the gene matches. Written as DNA, the CDR3 is TGTGCCAGCAGTTTCGGCCTAGCGGGGGGCGTTAACACAGATACGCAGTATTTT. The encoded protein is CASSFGLAGGVNTDTQYF.

CDR3 loop: CSVRSAYEQYF. For the CDR3, the DNA is TGCAGCGTAAGGAGCGCCTACGAGCAGTACTTC. This chain connects TRBV29-1 to TRBJ2-7; D unclear. The germline V gene has CDR1 SQVTM and CDR2 ANQGSEA. V lost 6 bases, J lost 2 bases, and 8 bases lay in between. This CDR3 spans 11 amino acids.

The J gene is TRBJ2-2, the V gene TRBV19, with 8 positions matching TRBD2. Germline V gene data show CDR1 as LNHDA and CDR2 as SQIVND (reference sequence). The CDR3 has 15 residues. Trimming cost V 5 bases and J 4 bases; bases outside gene matches: 6. CDR3 DNA sequence: TGTGCCAGTAGTCCAGGACTAGCCACCACCGGGGAGCTGTTTTTT. Translated, it gives CASSPGLATTGELFF. Full variable domain (missing parts from reference TRBV19 and TRBJ2-2): DGGITQSPKYLFRKEGQNVTLSCEQNLNHDAMYWYRQDPGQGLRLIYYSQIVNDFQKGDIAEGYSVSREKKESFPLTVTSAQKNPTAFYLCASSPGLATTGELFFGEGSRLTVL.

This chain connects TRBV5-1 to TRBJ2-2; D possibly corresponds to TRBD2 (5 bases). Germline V gene lookup returns CDR1 SGHRS and CDR2 YFSETQ. CDR3 length equals 15 residues. The V and J ends lost 2 bases and 0 bases respectively, with 8 bases between them. The CDR3 DNA reads as TGCGCCAGCAGCTTAAACGGGGCGAACACCGGGGAGCTGTTTTTT. As protein: CASSLNGANTGELFF.

The chain carries TRBV5-4 and TRBJ2-5; tentative D call: TRBD2 (6 bases). The CDR3 length is 14 residues. Looked up from germline, CDR1 is SGHNT and CDR2 is YYREEE (reference sequence). V was shortened by 4 bases and J by 5 bases, with 15 bases between the two germline ends. The CDR3, as DNA: TGTGCCAGCAGCCCGACGGGAGTTCAGGAGACCCAGTACTTC. This sequence encodes CASSPTGVQETQYF.

V gene TRBV11-2 combines with J gene TRBJ2-1; 11 bases are shared with TRBD2. Per the germline V gene, CDR1 is SGHAT and CDR2 is FQNNGV. This CDR3 comprises 15 residues. The V gene end was trimmed by 5 bases and the J gene end by 8 bases; junction bases not matched to a gene: 8. CDR3 in DNA: TGTGCCAGCAGCCCGTGGACTAGCGGGCAATATGAGCAGTTCTTC. Amino acids: CASSPWTSGQYEQFF.